The 25 T cell receptor beta chains reported below all come from one sample, sequenced in a study of OX40 agonist ivuxolimab in advanced cancers. Data came from immunoSEQ multiplex PCR; TCRdb stores just in-frame clones and leaves some out. The sample lists 80,000 or so clones; 84% were seen once. Source: CD4+ or CD8+ T cells sorted from blood, taken in a trial of the OX40 agonist ivuxolimab. These receptors were taken from an adult with an advanced solid tumor such as melanoma, head and neck, liver or kidney cancer.

This CDR3 is CAWSGGRVLEDTEAFF. The CDR3 coding sequence is TGTGCCTGGAGTGGGGGGAGGGTTCTAGAAGACACTGAAGCTTTCTTT. This chain connects TRBV30 to TRBJ1-1; TRBD1 is a possible D gene (5 bases). Looked up from germline, CDR1 is GTSNPN and CDR2 is SVGIG (reference sequence). The CDR3 totals 16 residues. V was pared by 1 base and J by 3 bases, with 18 bases between.

This chain links TRBV10-1 with TRBJ2-3, with D maybe TRBD2 (5 bases). The germline V gene has CDR1 WNHNN and CDR2 SYGVQD (reference sequence). The ends were cut back, 0 bases at V and 3 bases at J, with 16 bases in the middle. The CDR3 contains 17 residues. The CDR3, as DNA: TGCGCCAGCAGTGAGTCGGGGTTTAACGGGAAAACAGATACGCAGTATTTT. It translates to CASSESGFNGKTDTQYF.

The rearrangement links TRBV11-3 to TRBJ1-6, with a possible D match to TRBD1 (5 bases). The CDR3 spans 14 residues. Trimming took 5 bases from V and 5 from J, leaving 10 bases between them. The germline gives CDR1 SGHNT, CDR2 YENEEA. The chain's CDR3 is CASSLMGDNSPLHF. DNA of the CDR3: TGTGCCAGCAGCCTCATGGGGGATAATTCACCCCTCCACTTT.

The rearrangement links TRBV5-1 to TRBJ2-3; 7 positions match TRBD2. CDR1 SGHRS and CDR2 YFSETQ come from the germline V gene. CDR3 length equals 14 residues. The trim removed 2 bases at V and 4 bases at J, leaving 4 bases unmatched. CDR3 protein: CASSFRRGSDTQYF. The CDR3 DNA reads TGCGCCAGCAGCTTCAGGCGGGGGTCAGATACGCAGTATTTT.

The V gene is TRBV5-1, the J gene TRBJ2-2; TRBD1 aligns across 10 bases. The CDR3 consists of 17 residues. From germline, CDR1 is SGHRS and CDR2 YFSETQ. With V trimmed by 0 bases and J by 4 bases, 6 bases remained unmatched. This CDR3 reads CASSLGRGTGATGELFF. The CDR3 DNA reads TGCGCCAGCAGCTTGGGGCGAGGGACAGGGGCCACCGGGGAGCTGTTTTTT. Full variable domain (remainder filled in from reference TRBV5-1 and TRBJ2-2): KAGVTQTPRYLIKTRGQQVTLSCSPISGHRSVSWYQQTPGQGLQFLFEYFSETQRNKGNFPGRFSGRQFSNSRSEMNVSTLELGDSALYLCASSLGRGTGATGELFFGEGSRLTVL.

The DNA of the CDR3 is TGTGCCAGCAGCTTGGTTGGACATACCTACGAGCAGTACTTC. It encodes CASSLVGHTYEQYF. V and J are TRBV5-8 and TRBJ2-7; a possible D gene is TRBD1 (5 bases). This CDR3 is 14 amino acids long. Trimming took 0 bases from V and 2 from J, leaving 9 bases between them. Germline CDR1 and CDR2: SGHTS and YDEGEE.

The rearrangement links TRBV5-5 to TRBJ1-2; 7 bases line up with TRBD1. Germline lookup yields CDR1 SGHKS and CDR2 YYEKEE (reference sequence). Unmatched junction bases numbered 4, after V lost 0 bases and J lost 5 bases. The CDR3 length is 14 residues. This CDR3 is CASSLDRGRYGYTF. The CDR3 DNA reads as TGTGCCAGCAGCTTGGACAGGGGACGGTATGGCTACACCTTC.

The V and J genes are TRBV13 and TRBJ2-5; 7 bases match TRBD1. The germline V gene has CDR1 PRHDT and CDR2 FYEKMQ (reference sequence). The CDR3 totals 14 residues. V gave up 6 bases and J gave up 5 bases; unmatched junction bases: 9. The CDR3 region has the DNA TGTGCCAGCAGTCGTACAGGGGTTGGGGAGACCCAGTACTTC. Translating gives CASSRTGVGETQYF.

This rearrangement joins TRBV6-4 to TRBJ2-7; 10 bases line up with TRBD2. Germline trimming cut 6 bases from V and 6 bases from J; bases unmatched to any gene: 11. Germline CDR1 and CDR2: MRHNA and SNTAGT. This CDR3 has 15 residues. In DNA form, the CDR3 reads TGTGCCAGCAGGTCCCTTAGCGGGAGGTTCCCCGAGCAGTACTTC. Its protein product is CASRSLSGRFPEQYF.

This clone came up once. The chain carries TRBV5-1 and TRBJ1-1; D gene uncertain. This CDR3 contains 15 residues. V was trimmed by 2 bases and J by 0 bases, leaving 11 bases between them. Germline-derived CDR1 and CDR2 are SGHRS and YFSETQ. CDR3 DNA: TGCGCCAGCAGCTTAAGGGCGGGTATGAACACTGAAGCTTTCTTT. Translating gives CASSLRAGMNTEAFF. Together with reference TRBV5-1 and TRBJ1-1, the CDR3 gives the full variable domain: KAGVTQTPRYLIKTRGQQVTLSCSPISGHRSVSWYQQTPGQGLQFLFEYFSETQRNKGNFPGRFSGRQFSNSRSEMNVSTLELGDSALYLCASSLRAGMNTEAFFGQGTRLTVV.

The chain is built from TRBV19 and TRBJ1-5; 8 positions match TRBD1. The CDR3 loop spans 13 amino acids. J lost 2 bases, V lost 7 bases, and 1 base had no gene match. Per germline, CDR1 LNHDA and CDR2 SQIVND (reference sequence). CDR3 region: CASMDRGNQPQHF. In DNA, the CDR3 is TGTGCCAGTATGGACAGGGGCAATCAGCCCCAGCATTTT.

V and J are TRBV7-9 and TRBJ1-1, with D hard to call. This CDR3 comprises 13 residues. Trimming pared 5 bases from V and 4 bases from J, leaving 11 bases between. Germline assignment: CDR1 SEHNR and CDR2 FQNEAQ (reference sequence). CDR3 sequence reads: CASSLPSSTEAFF. Here the CDR3 DNA reads TGTGCCAGCAGCCTCCCCTCAAGCACTGAAGCTTTCTTT.

The chain uses TRBV27 and TRBJ2-5; unclear D gene. The CDR3 runs to 12 residues. The germline V gene has CDR1 MNHEY and CDR2 SMNVEV (reference sequence). The V end was cut by 0 bases, the J end by 5 bases, with 4 bases between. CDR3 in amino acids: CASSLSGETQYF. Here the CDR3 DNA reads TGTGCCAGCAGTTTATCAGGCGAGACCCAGTACTTC.

The chain joins TRBV6-1 to TRBJ1-1, with D possibly being TRBD1 (5 bases). Per the germline V gene, CDR1 is MNHNS and CDR2 is SASEGT. This CDR3 spans 14 amino acids. V lost 4 bases to trimming and J lost 4 bases, with 13 bases between them. CDR3 loop: CASSVTGQGTEAFF. Written as DNA, the CDR3 is TGTGCCAGCAGTGTAACCGGTCAGGGCACTGAAGCTTTCTTT.

V and J are TRBV29-1 and TRBJ1-2, with 10 bases aligning to TRBD1. Germline CDR1 SQVTM, CDR2 ANQGSEA. CDR3 size: 13 residues. V lost 7 bases to trimming and J lost 6 bases; unmatched junction nucleotides: 8. CDR3 DNA: TGCAGCGGTCGACAGGGGGCGCAAGATGGCTACACCTTC. Translated, it gives CSGRQGAQDGYTF.

A single count supports this clone. V is TRBV30 and J is TRBJ1-2; the match to TRBD1 covers 8 bases. The CDR3 has 13 amino acids. Looked up from germline, CDR1 is GTSNPN and CDR2 is SVGIG (reference sequence). The CDR3: CATGQGVFYGYTF. CDR3 in DNA: TGTGCTACCGGACAGGGCGTTTTCTATGGCTACACCTTC.

This clone was detected once. The chain couples TRBV18 to TRBJ1-2; perhaps TRBD1 as D (5 bases). V was cut by 0 bases and J by 5 bases, with 10 bases left in between. The CDR3 spans 14 residues. CDR1 KGHSH and CDR2 LQKENI come from the germline V gene. CDR3 sequence reads: CASSPPPGIYGYTF. Here the CDR3 DNA reads TGTGCCAGCTCACCACCCCCAGGGATATATGGCTACACCTTC.

This rearrangement joins TRBV6-5 to TRBJ2-7; D gene ambiguous. The CDR3 contains 14 residues. V lost 4 bases to trimming and J lost 2 bases, with 12 bases between them. Germline CDR1 is MNHEY and CDR2 is SVGAGI. The CDR3, as DNA: TGTGCCAGCAGTTTCCGGGCCGAGGCCTACGAGCAGTACTTC. This encodes CASSFRAEAYEQYF.

The gene calls are TRBV19 and TRBJ2-5; 10 nucleotides line up with TRBD1. This CDR3 is built from 17 residues. The germline V gene has CDR1 LNHDA and CDR2 SQIVND (reference sequence). V gave up 9 bases and J gave up 4 bases; unmatched junction bases: 17. The DNA of the CDR3 is TGTGCCAGCCGGGACAGGGGCCATCCCCTGGCTGGAGAGACCCAGTACTTC. Its translation: CASRDRGHPLAGETQYF.

This sequence joins TRBV12-5 and TRBJ1-5; maybe TRBD1 (5 bases). Germline V lookup: CDR1 LGHNT, CDR2 FRNRAP. CDR3 length: 14 residues. V was cut by 7 bases and J by 3 bases, with 13 bases left in between. CDR3 region: CASASGPNNQPQHF. In DNA, the CDR3 is TGTGCTAGTGCCTCGGGACCGAACAATCAGCCCCAGCATTTT.

The chain carries TRBV19 and TRBJ2-6, with TRBD2 matching over 11 bases. The germline V gene encodes CDR1 LNHDA and CDR2 SQIVND (reference sequence). This CDR3 is 18 amino acids long. With 0 bases clipped from V and 4 bases from J, the junction kept 5 bases outside the gene matches. In DNA, the CDR3 is TGTGCCAGTAGTATAGACGGTAGCGGGGGGGCCGGGGCCAACGTCCTGACTTTC. Translation gives CASSIDGSGGAGANVLTF.

The V call is TRBV6-1, the J call TRBJ1-1, with unresolved D. The CDR3 consists of 13 residues. In germline, CDR1 is MNHNS, CDR2 SASEGT. The germline V and J ends were trimmed by 7 bases and 2 bases, with 11 bases remaining between them. The CDR3 nucleotides are TGTGCCAGCACTGAGCAGGTTAACACTGAAGCTTTCTTT. This codes for CASTEQVNTEAFF.

This chain connects TRBV5-4 to TRBJ2-5, with 13 bases identical to TRBD2. The CDR3 totals 16 residues. Germline V gives CDR1 SGHNT, CDR2 YYREEE (reference sequence). V shed 1 base and J 4 bases; nucleotides not matched to a gene: 4. The CDR3 coding sequence is TGTGCCAGCAGCTTGACTAGCGGGGGGGCCGGAGAGACCCAGTACTTC. Residues: CASSLTSGGAGETQYF. The full variable domain, in which reference TRBV5-4 and TRBJ2-5 provide the parts outside the CDR3, is ETGVTQSPTHLIKTRGQQVTLRCSSQSGHNTVSWYQQALGQGPQFIFQYYREEENGRGNFPPRFSGLQFPNYSSELNVNALELDDSALYLCASSLTSGGAGETQYFGPGTRLLVL.

This clone occurred a few times. The rearrangement uses TRBV5-6 and TRBJ2-1, with a possible D match to TRBD2 (7 bases). V shed 4 bases and J shed 8 bases, with 16 bases lying between them. The V gene's germline CDR1 is SGHDT and CDR2 YYEEEE. The CDR3 extends over 14 amino acids. DNA for the CDR3: TGTGCCAGCAGCCACAGGGACTATAACGATGAGCAGTTCTTC. This sequence encodes CASSHRDYNDEQFF.

V gene TRBV4-1 combines with J gene TRBJ2-2; 13 nucleotides line up with TRBD2. The trim removed 4 bases at V and 5 bases at J, leaving 4 bases unmatched. CDR3 size: 16 residues. Germline V gene data show CDR1 as MGHRA and CDR2 as YSYEKL. The chain's CDR3 is CASSLTSGGRTGELFF. CDR3 in DNA: TGCGCCAGCAGCCTGACTAGCGGGGGGCGTACCGGGGAGCTGTTTTTT.